A single sample gave rise to the 20 T cell receptor beta chains below, sequenced in a study of technical replicates of blood from a few donors. Only in-frame clones appear in the TCRdb table, and some are missing; sequencing was by immunoSEQ multiplex PCR. The sample shows over 75,000 clones, around 97% of them seen only once. Sequencing was done on a sample of T cells isolated from PBMCs. The receptors shown here come from a human donor in good health.

This clone showed up just once. The chain employs TRBV21-1 and TRBJ1-2; the table gives TRBD1 as D, unverified against the DNA. TRBV21-1 is a pseudogene segment. CDR3 length: 12 amino acids. The CDR3 here is CASSKEGDGYTF. Written as DNA, the CDR3 is TGTGCCAGCAGCAAAGAAGGGGATGGCTACACCTTC.

The V gene is TRBV5-4, the J gene TRBJ2-7, with 10 bases fitting TRBD1. The CDR3 sequence is 15 residues long. With 4 bases clipped from V and 6 bases from J, the junction kept 10 bases outside the gene matches. Germline V gives CDR1 SGHNT, CDR2 YYREEE (reference sequence). CDR3: CASSPIPGQGSEQYF. CDR3 in DNA: TGTGCCAGCAGCCCAATCCCGGGACAGGGGAGCGAGCAGTACTTC.

The chain links TRBV27 to TRBJ2-5, with 7 bases lining up with TRBD1. This CDR3 has 17 amino acids. Germline trimming cut 5 bases from V and 0 bases from J; bases unmatched to any gene: 12. Germline V CDR1 and CDR2: MNHEY, SMNVEV (reference sequence). Here the CDR3 DNA reads TGTGCCAGCAGTATTTTATGGGACAGAAACTACCAAGAGACCCAGTACTTC. The encoded protein is CASSILWDRNYQETQYF.

This chain connects TRBV4-1 to TRBJ2-7; no clear D. The CDR3 covers 14 residues. Looked up from germline, CDR1 is MGHRA and CDR2 is YSYEKL. V lost 2 bases to trimming and J lost 0 bases, with 8 bases between them. CDR3 amino acids: CASSQFESSYEQYF. The CDR3 DNA follows: TGCGCCAGCAGCCAATTCGAGAGCTCCTACGAGCAGTACTTC.

The rearrangement uses TRBV9 and TRBJ2-5; 9 nucleotides match TRBD1. Germline trimming cut 7 bases from V and 5 bases from J; bases unmatched to any gene: 6. The CDR3 loop spans 13 amino acids. CDR1 is SGDLS, CDR2 YYNGEE, per germline. CDR3 amino acids: CASGGTGTETQYF. The CDR3 region has the DNA TGTGCCAGCGGGGGGACAGGGACGGAGACCCAGTACTTC.

This chain uses TRBV4-2 with TRBJ2-2, with 12 bases identical to TRBD2. Germline CDR1 LGHNA, CDR2 YNFKEQ. V shed 4 bases, J shed 1 base, and the junction held 7 bases outside the gene matches. This CDR3 has 18 amino acids. The CDR3 nucleotides are TGTGCCAGCAGCCCTCGGACTAGCGGGATCCTGAACACCGGGGAGCTGTTTTTT. Its translation: CASSPRTSGILNTGELFF.

J is TRBJ2-1 and V is TRBV7-3; 11 bases are shared with TRBD2. From germline, CDR1 is SGHTA and CDR2 FQGTGA. The junction had 13 bases not matched to a gene; V was cut back by 5 bases and J by 4 bases. The CDR3 contains 18 residues. The CDR3 loop reads CASSPRPGTSGKYNEQFF. In nucleotides, the CDR3 is TGTGCCAGCAGCCCCCGTCCCGGGACTAGCGGCAAATACAATGAGCAGTTCTTC.

V gene TRBV7-8 combines with J gene TRBJ2-7; D possibly corresponds to TRBD1 (8 bases). Trimming stripped 0 bases from V and 5 bases from J, with 17 bases between. The CDR3 is 16 amino acids. CDR1 is SGHVS, CDR2 FQNEAQ, per germline. CDR3 DNA: TGTGCCAGCAGCTTAGCGGGAACAGGGGGGGGAAACGAGCAGTACTTC. Translating it yields CASSLAGTGGGNEQYF.

This chain connects TRBV29-1 to TRBJ2-1; TRBD2 matches at 9 bases. CDR1 is SQVTM, CDR2 ANQGSEA, per germline. J was trimmed by 8 bases and V by 4 bases; bases with no gene match: 6. This CDR3 contains 13 residues. The CDR3 sequence is CSVVAGVVDEQFF. In DNA form, the CDR3 reads TGCAGCGTTGTAGCGGGAGTGGTCGATGAGCAGTTCTTC.

The chain combines TRBV4-1 with TRBJ2-7, with a possible D match to TRBD1 (6 bases). This CDR3 region has 14 residues. Germline V gene data show CDR1 as MGHRA and CDR2 as YSYEKL. The ends were cut back, 0 bases at V and 5 bases at J, with 11 bases in the middle. CDR3 bases: TGCGCCAGCAGCCAAGACAGGGGATTCGACGAGCAGTACTTC. Translating it yields CASSQDRGFDEQYF.

This clone showed up just once. The rearrangement links TRBV11-2 to TRBJ1-1; D possibly corresponds to TRBD1 (6 bases). This CDR3 is 15 amino acids long. Per germline, CDR1 SGHAT and CDR2 FQNNGV. V lost 5 bases to trimming and J lost 4 bases, with 17 bases between them. The CDR3 sequence: CASSPNRAGATEAFF. The CDR3, as DNA: TGTGCCAGCAGCCCAAACCGGGCGGGGGCCACTGAAGCTTTCTTT.

This chain connects TRBV6-1 to TRBJ1-1; D unresolved. This CDR3 has 9 residues. V was clipped by 7 bases and J by 6 bases, with 3 bases between them. CDR1 is MNHNS and CDR2 is SASEGT in the germline V gene. The CDR3 bases are TGTGCCAGCACAGCTGAAGCTTTCTTT. Its translation: CASTAEAFF.

This sequence joins TRBV27 and TRBJ2-1; a weak D match, TRBD1 (5 bases). V gave up 6 bases and J gave up 4 bases, with 16 bases separating them. This CDR3 region has 15 residues. The germline gives CDR1 MNHEY, CDR2 SMNVEV (reference sequence). CDR3 residues: CASSPQGGFYNEQFF. Written as DNA, the CDR3 is TGTGCCAGCAGCCCCCAGGGCGGATTTTACAATGAGCAGTTCTTC.

The rearrangement links TRBV9 to TRBJ1-1, with TRBD1 matching 7 bases. Per the germline V gene, CDR1 is SGDLS and CDR2 is YYNGEE. The CDR3 loop spans 16 amino acids. The V gene end was trimmed by 0 bases and the J gene end by 2 bases; junction bases not matched to a gene: 7. The CDR3 DNA is TGTGCCAGCAGCGTAGACAGGGGCGGAGTTAACACTGAAGCTTTCTTT. It encodes CASSVDRGGVNTEAFF. Drawing the rest from reference TRBV9 and TRBJ1-1, the complete variable domain is DSGVTQTPKHLITATGQRVTLRCSPRSGDLSVYWYQQSLDQGLQFLIQYYNGEERAKGNILERFSAQQFPDLHSELNLSSLELGDSALYFCASSVDRGGVNTEAFFGQGTRLTVV.

This rearrangement joins TRBV28 to TRBJ1-3; 9 bases align to TRBD1. Trimming took 8 bases from V and 3 from J; bases not matched to a gene: 5. This CDR3 spans 14 amino acids. The germline gives CDR1 MDHEN, CDR2 SYDVKM. The DNA for the CDR3 is TGTGCCAGCTCCGGGACAGGGCATGGAAACACCATATATTTT. Translation gives CASSGTGHGNTIYF.

This rearrangement joins TRBV6-5 to TRBJ1-1; 7 bases map to TRBD1. CDR3 length: 13 residues. V trimming: 6 bases; J trimming: 4 bases; junction bases outside the gene matches: 5. CDR1 is MNHEY, CDR2 SVGAGI, per germline. The CDR3 DNA reads TGTGCCAGCAGCCGACAGGGTGTCACTGAAGCTTTCTTT. Translation gives CASSRQGVTEAFF.

The chain employs TRBV12-2 and TRBJ2-1; the table's D call, TRBD2, was not checked against the DNA. TRBV12-2 is a pseudogene segment. The CDR3 extends over 21 amino acids. The CDR3 DNA follows: TGTGCAAGTCGCTTAGTTGGGGGACAGTGGACTAGCGGGAGGACCTTGAATGAGCAGTTCTTC. Translation gives CASRLVGGQWTSGRTLNEQFF.

This clone was detected once. The chain carries TRBV29-1 and TRBJ2-3, with 7 bases fitting TRBD2. The V gene end was trimmed by 7 bases and the J gene end by 2 bases; junction bases not matched to a gene: 15. The CDR3 is 16 amino acids. CDR1 SQVTM and CDR2 ANQGSEA come from the germline V gene. The CDR3 spells CSAHSGGPGVTDTQYF. The CDR3 region has the DNA TGCAGCGCCCACTCGGGGGGACCGGGGGTCACAGATACGCAGTATTTT.

J is TRBJ1-1 and V is TRBV6-5; tentative D call: TRBD1 (5 bases). The CDR3 has 14 residues. CDR1 MNHEY and CDR2 SVGAGI come from the germline V gene. V dropped 7 bases and J dropped 4 bases, with 16 bases sitting between them. CDR3 sequence (DNA): TGTGCCAGCAATCCGGGAGGGGAGGGCACTGAAGCTTTCTTT. Its translation is CASNPGGEGTEAFF.

The chain employs TRBV27 and TRBJ2-6, with D possibly TRBD2 on 5 matching bases. Germline V gene data show CDR1 as MNHEY and CDR2 as SMNVEV (reference sequence). The ends were cut back, 6 bases at V and 0 bases at J, with 6 bases in the middle. This CDR3 comprises 14 residues. The DNA of the CDR3 is TGTGCCAGCAGAGGACTCTCTGGGGCCAACGTCCTGACTTTC. Its translation: CASRGLSGANVLTF.